This TCR beta chain was sequenced during a study of blood T cell repertoires in COVID-19. V lost 1 base to trimming and J lost 1 base, with 13 bases between them. Germline V gives CDR1 MGHRA, CDR2 YSYEKL. The CDR3 spans 17 residues. In the authors' methods: How many nucleated cells were present was estimated from reference gene primer amplification. The protocol was immunoSEQ multiplex PCR, while the TCRdb copy is restricted to in-frame clones and leaves out a portion. V and J calls and clone size follow that table, whereas D and trimming were derived from the DNA. Here the sample spans 240,000 or so clones, about four fifths being singletons.

The gene calls are TRBV4-1 and TRBJ2-2, with a possible D match to TRBD2 (6 bases). Sequenced material: peripheral blood. The clonotype originates from a woman aged 18-29 years with acute or convalescent COVID-19. For the CDR3, the DNA is TGCGCCAGCAGCCAAGGGAACCGGGACTGGAACACCGGGGAGCTGTTTTTT. It codes for CASSQGNRDWNTGELFF.